These 7 T cell receptor beta chains share one sample of origin, sequenced in a study of T cells after yellow fever vaccination. MiXCR, applied by TCRdb to the 5' RACE reads, yields one record per CDR3 protein. The sample lists roughly 300,000 distinct CDR3 sequences, approximately 8% seen once, with roughly 15% in the top ten. The sequencing here drew on PBMCs, taken approximately 40 days after the first yellow fever vaccination. The receptors were gathered from a man between 18 and 29 years old who received the YFV17D yellow fever vaccine.

J is TRBJ1-2 and V is TRBV7-6; D is perhaps TRBD1 (5 bases). V lost 1 base and J 8 bases, leaving 14 bases between the germline ends. The CDR3 spans 14 residues. CDR1 is SGHVS and CDR2 is FNYEAQ in the germline V gene. CDR3 DNA: TGTGCCAGCAGCTTAGGTGTAGGGGATCAAGGCTACACCTTC. This sequence encodes CASSLGVGDQGYTF.

This clonotype was picked up many times. As DNA, the CDR3 is TGTGCCATCAGTGAGTCGGACAGGGGAAGTGGCTACGAGCAGTACTTC. It specifies CAISESDRGSGYEQYF. This sequence joins TRBV10-3 and TRBJ2-7; TRBD1 agrees at 9 bases. Germline V gene data show CDR1 as ENHRY and CDR2 as SYGVKD. Losses at the gene ends were 0 bases for V and 3 bases for J; bases not matched to a gene: 6. The CDR3 length is 16 residues.

Ten or more counts support this clonotype. J is TRBJ2-2 and V is TRBV10-3; TRBD2 agrees at 7 bases. This CDR3 has 13 residues. Germline V gives CDR1 ENHRY, CDR2 SYGVKD. V was pared by 11 bases and J by 5 bases, with 8 bases of the junction left unmatched. The CDR3 spells CAAGREGTGELFF. In DNA form, the CDR3 reads TGTGCCGCAGGGAGGGAAGGAACCGGGGAGCTGTTTTTT.

V usage is TRBV5-1 and J usage is TRBJ2-1, with 7 nucleotides matching TRBD1. The V gene end was trimmed by 2 bases and the J gene end by 4 bases; junction bases not matched to a gene: 9. The CDR3 is 16 amino acids. Per the germline V gene, CDR1 is SGHRS and CDR2 is YFSETQ. CDR3 sequence (DNA): TGCGCCAGCAGCTTACGGGACAGCCAATATTACAATGAGCAGTTCTTC. Its protein product is CASSLRDSQYYNEQFF. Drawing the rest from reference TRBV5-1 and TRBJ2-1, the complete variable domain is KAGVTQTPRYLIKTRGQQVTLSCSPISGHRSVSWYQQTPGQGLQFLFEYFSETQRNKGNFPGRFSGRQFSNSRSEMNVSTLELGDSALYLCASSLRDSQYYNEQFFGPGTRLTVL.

The sample holds many counts of this clonotype. The chain recombines TRBV20-1 with TRBJ2-7; D may be TRBD1 (5 bases). Germline loops: CDR1 DFQATT, CDR2 SNEGSKA (reference sequence). The CDR3 length is 15 residues. The germline V and J ends were trimmed by 5 bases and 3 bases, with 20 bases remaining between them. The CDR3 sequence: CSASPNRLGDYEQYF. CDR3 DNA sequence: TGCAGTGCTTCACCAAACCGGCTAGGGGACTACGAGCAGTACTTC.

This clonotype occurred many times. This chain joins TRBV2 and TRBJ1-5, with D perhaps matching TRBD1 (5 bases). The CDR3 has 14 residues. Trimming stripped 1 base from V and 9 bases from J, with 13 bases between. Germline CDR1 is SNHLY and CDR2 is FYNNEI. The CDR3 protein is CASSEEAGPPPQHF. In nucleotides, the CDR3 is TGTGCCAGCAGTGAAGAGGCGGGGCCCCCGCCCCAGCATTTT. Looking up the rest from reference TRBV2 and TRBJ1-5 gives the full variable domain: EPEVTQTPSHQVTQMGQEVILRCVPISNHLYFYWYRQILGQKVEFLVSFYNNEISEKSEIFDDQFSVERPDGSNFTLKIRSTKLEDSAMYFCASSEEAGPPPQHFGDGTRLSIL.

This sequence joins TRBV12-3 or TRBV12-4 and TRBJ2-4; D is ambiguous. This CDR3 has 15 residues. The germline V and J ends were trimmed by 5 bases and 5 bases, with 16 bases remaining between them. CDR3 nucleotide sequence: TGTGCCAGCAGTAAAGTTCGCCTGAGCCAAAACATTCAGTACTTC. This translates into CASSKVRLSQNIQYF.